A single sample is the source of the 20 T cell receptor beta chains below, sequenced in a study of identical twins. TCRdb reprocessed the 5' RACE reads via MiXCR and lists one record per CDR3 protein. The sample yields approximately 890,000 distinct CDR3 sequences, approximately 13% seen once. The same sample was also used in a study of yellow fever vaccine responses in identical twins.

Sequences were obtained from PBMCs. The source is a woman in her late teens or twenties in good health.

This sequence joins TRBV7-8 and TRBJ2-1; D remains ambiguous. Trimming left V 1 base short and J 6 bases short, with 7 bases between. From germline, CDR1 is SGHVS and CDR2 FQNEAQ. The CDR3 runs 13 residues. CDR3 region: CASSLVQANEQFF. The CDR3 bases are TGTGCCAGCAGCTTAGTGCAGGCCAATGAGCAGTTCTTC.

With respect to this clonotype: This likely comes from a read error, as the CDR3 has no conserved phenylalanine or tryptophan at its end. The rearrangement uses TRBV6-1 and TRBJ1-6, with 9 bases lining up with TRBD1. The V and J ends lost 6 bases and 8 bases, in that order; junction bases with no gene match: 2. Germline CDR1 MNHNS, CDR2 SASEGT. The CDR3 is made up of 13 amino acids. The CDR3 nucleotides are TGTGCCAGCAGCCGGACAGGGGATTCACCCCTCCACGTT. Residues: CASSRTGDSPLHV.

This clonotype was seen only a few times. This chain joins TRBV28 and TRBJ2-7, with a possible D match to TRBD2 (5 bases). This CDR3 region has 15 residues. Per the germline V gene, CDR1 is MDHEN and CDR2 is SYDVKM. The germline V and J ends were trimmed by 8 bases and 4 bases, with 21 bases remaining between them. CDR3 in DNA: TGTGCCAGCCTCCCGTCCCAGAGCCGGAGGTACGAGCAGTACTTC. Translating it yields CASLPSQSRRYEQYF.

This clonotype was seen a few times. The V gene is TRBV12-3 or TRBV12-4, the J gene TRBJ2-7, with 9 nucleotides matching TRBD2. This CDR3 has 16 residues. J was trimmed by 5 bases and V by 7 bases; bases with no gene match: 15. CDR3 residues: CASTSLMAGGRHEQYF. In DNA form, the CDR3 reads TGTGCCAGCACTTCCCTTATGGCGGGAGGGCGGCACGAGCAGTACTTC.

The rearrangement uses TRBV12-3 or TRBV12-4 and TRBJ2-3; the match to TRBD2 covers 11 bases. The CDR3 runs to 16 residues. Trimming took 8 bases from V and 2 from J; bases not matched to a gene: 9. The CDR3 here is CASYEIAGGPTDTQYF. The CDR3 DNA reads as TGTGCCAGCTACGAGATAGCGGGAGGGCCCACAGATACGCAGTATTTT.

The chain carries TRBV29-1 and TRBJ2-7; D is unresolved. CDR3 size: 11 residues. Germline CDR1 is SQVTM and CDR2 is ANQGSEA. The CDR3 DNA is TGCAGTCCCTGTAGGTCCTACGAGCAGTACGTC. Translated: CSPCRSYEQYV.

This clonotype was seen more than once but under ten times. This chain uses TRBV29-1 with TRBJ2-1; D is unclear. The length of the CDR3 is 11 residues. V was pared by 2 bases and J by 8 bases, with 7 bases between. Germline CDR1 is SQVTM and CDR2 is ANQGSEA. CDR3 residues: CSVERVYEQFF. For the CDR3, the DNA is TGCAGCGTTGAACGGGTTTATGAGCAGTTCTTC.

This clonotype was found a few times. V gene TRBV7-8 combines with J gene TRBJ2-3, with TRBD2 matching over 14 bases. The junction had 11 bases not matched to a gene; V was cut back by 5 bases and J by 1 base. Per the germline V gene, CDR1 is SGHVS and CDR2 is FQNEAQ. The CDR3 extends over 19 amino acids. CDR3 in amino acids: CASSTTSGRGMSGTDTQYF. The DNA for the CDR3 is TGTGCCAGCAGCACGACTAGCGGGAGGGGCATGTCTGGCACAGATACGCAGTATTTT.

This clonotype has more than one count but fewer than ten. J is TRBJ2-1 and V is TRBV7-3; TRBD2 agrees at 12 bases. J lost 5 bases, V lost 1 base, and 9 bases had no gene match. Germline CDR1 is SGHTA and CDR2 is FQGTGA. There are 18 residues in the CDR3. CDR3 nucleotides: TGTGCCAGCAGCTTAAGGAGACTAGCGGGAGTAGGGAACAATGAGCAGTTCTTC. It codes for CASSLRRLAGVGNNEQFF.

This clonotype was detected ten times or more. CDR3 bases: TGCGCCAGCAGCTTGGCCTCAGGGGAGGCTGAAGCTTTCTTT. Translating gives CASSLASGEAEAFF. This chain uses TRBV5-1 with TRBJ1-1; possibly TRBD1 for D (6 bases). V lost 0 bases, J lost 6 bases, and 12 bases lay in between. The CDR3 runs 14 residues. Germline assignment: CDR1 SGHRS and CDR2 YFSETQ. Supplemented by reference TRBV5-1 and TRBJ1-1, the full variable domain reads KAGVTQTPRYLIKTRGQQVTLSCSPISGHRSVSWYQQTPGQGLQFLFEYFSETQRNKGNFPGRFSGRQFSNSRSEMNVSTLELGDSALYLCASSLASGEAEAFFGQGTRLTVV.

CDR3 coding DNA: TGTGCCAGCAGTGGGTTCAAGGGTGGAACTAATGAAAAACTGTTTTTT. This sequence encodes CASSGFKGGTNEKLFF. The gene calls are TRBV12-3 or TRBV12-4 and TRBJ1-4; D remains ambiguous. This CDR3 is 16 amino acids long. Trimming shortened V by 5 bases and J by 1 base, and 14 bases separated the two germline ends.

This clonotype was observed a few times. The rearrangement joins TRBV10-3 to TRBJ1-6, with D unresolved. V was shortened by 10 bases and J by 0 bases, with 13 bases between the two germline ends. CDR3 length: 15 amino acids. CDR1 and CDR2 from the germline V gene are ENHRY and SYGVKD. The CDR3 region is CATRTESSYNSPLHF. DNA of the CDR3: TGTGCCACCCGGACGGAGAGCTCCTATAATTCACCCCTCCACTTT.

This clonotype appeared a single time. The V call is TRBV19, the J call TRBJ2-5; 14 bases align to TRBD2. Germline V lookup: CDR1 LNHDA, CDR2 SQIVND (reference sequence). Germline trimming cut 10 bases from V and 4 bases from J; bases unmatched to any gene: 8. This CDR3 spans 15 amino acids. The DNA for the CDR3 is TGTGCCACCCTAGGGACTAGCGGGAGCTCAGAGACCCAGTACTTC. This translates into CATLGTSGSSETQYF.

The chain uses TRBV5-1 and TRBJ2-7, with 9 positions matching TRBD1. The CDR3 runs 15 residues. Germline V lookup: CDR1 SGHRS, CDR2 YFSETQ. V gave up 4 bases and J gave up 7 bases; unmatched junction bases: 12. The DNA of the CDR3 is TGCGCCAGCAGCCCTACCGGGACAGGGAGGGAAGAGCAGTACTTC. This translates into CASSPTGTGREEQYF.

V gene TRBV28 combines with J gene TRBJ2-1, with 10 bases fitting TRBD2. This CDR3 region has 15 residues. The germline V gene has CDR1 MDHEN and CDR2 SYDVKM. Trimming removed 7 bases from V and 4 bases from J; junction bases left unmatched: 7. The CDR3 here is CASKTSGETYNEQFF. CDR3 DNA: TGTGCCAGCAAAACTAGCGGGGAGACTTACAATGAGCAGTTCTTC.

The rearrangement links TRBV6-2 or TRBV6-3 to TRBJ2-7, with 7 bases lining up with TRBD2. CDR1 is MNHEY, CDR2 SVGEGT, per germline. The CDR3 loop spans 15 amino acids. The ends lost 2 bases at V and 3 bases at J; junction bases unmatched: 7. The CDR3: CASSYLQGGDYEQYV. In DNA form, the CDR3 reads TGTGCCAGCAGTTACCTGCAGGGAGGGGACTACGAGCAGTACGTC.

Here the CDR3 reads CASSKQGALSYEQYF. In nucleotides, the CDR3 is TGTGCCAGTAGTAAACAGGGGGCCCTTTCCTACGAGCAGTACTTC. The chain carries TRBV19 and TRBJ2-7, with TRBD1 matching over 9 bases. CDR3 length equals 15 residues. Germline V gives CDR1 LNHDA, CDR2 SQIVND (reference sequence). Trimming took 4 bases from V and 1 from J; bases not matched to a gene: 5.

This clonotype occurred a few times. The V gene is TRBV7-9, the J gene TRBJ2-1; D is perhaps TRBD1 (5 bases). V dropped 2 bases and J dropped 8 bases, with 19 bases sitting between them. CDR1 is SEHNR and CDR2 is FQNEAQ in the germline V gene (reference sequence). The CDR3 runs to 16 residues. CDR3: CASSLYTAGLNDEQFF. The CDR3 DNA follows: TGTGCCAGCAGCTTATATACGGCAGGGTTAAACGATGAGCAGTTCTTC.

V usage is TRBV7-9 and J usage is TRBJ2-2; D is possibly TRBD1 (6 bases). Germline values: CDR1 SEHNR, CDR2 FQNEAQ (reference sequence). CDR3 length equals 16 residues. Between the trimmed V and J ends, which lost 7 bases and 4 bases, there was a span of 19 bases. The CDR3 sequence: CASNPPEPRGTGELFF. The DNA for the CDR3 is TGTGCCAGCAACCCACCCGAACCCAGGGGCACCGGGGAGCTGTTTTTT.

The sample holds a few counts of this clonotype. The rearrangement links TRBV28 to TRBJ1-3; D remains unclear. The germline V gene encodes CDR1 MDHEN and CDR2 SYDVKM. The V end was cut by 6 bases, the J end by 3 bases, with 12 bases between. The CDR3 is made up of 14 amino acids. The CDR3 region is CASSRRALGNTIYF. DNA for the CDR3: TGTGCCAGCAGCCGAAGGGCGCTTGGAAACACCATATATTTT.